This T cell receptor (beta chain) is drawn from a study of blood T cell repertoires in COVID-19. In the study overall: Material from acute and convalescent COVID-19 was sourced from the United States, Italy and Spain.

In germline, CDR1 is SGHRS, CDR2 YFSETQ. This CDR3 region has 13 residues. V was clipped by 0 bases and J by 8 bases, with 9 bases between them. Per the original data handling: The authors estimated nucleated cell counts from reference gene primer amplification. Produced via immunoSEQ multiplex PCR; TCRdb's table is partial and in-frame only. V and J calls and clone size are those listed in that table; D and trimming were worked out from the DNA. In the table there are around 98,000 clones, about 88% of which are singletons. This TCR was recovered from a woman aged 55-70 years with acute or convalescent COVID-19. Sequencing was carried out using peripheral blood. The chain links TRBV5-1 to TRBJ2-1, with D possibly matching TRBD1 (5 bases). For the CDR3, the DNA is TGCGCCAGCAGCTTGGAGACAGCCGATGAGCAGTTCTTC. Encoded protein: CASSLETADEQFF.